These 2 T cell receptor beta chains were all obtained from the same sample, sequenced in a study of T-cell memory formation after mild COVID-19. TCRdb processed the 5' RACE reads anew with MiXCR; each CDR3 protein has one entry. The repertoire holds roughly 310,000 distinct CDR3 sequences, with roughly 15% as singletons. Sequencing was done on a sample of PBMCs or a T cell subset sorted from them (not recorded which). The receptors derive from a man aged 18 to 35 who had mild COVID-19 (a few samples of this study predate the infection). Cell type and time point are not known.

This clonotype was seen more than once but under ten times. The CDR3 region is CASSLAAFETQYF. The CDR3 region has the DNA TGTGCCAGCAGTTTAGCAGCGTTTGAGACCCAGTACTTC. The chain employs TRBV12-3 or TRBV12-4 and TRBJ2-5, with D unresolved. Between the trimmed V and J ends, which lost 0 bases and 5 bases, there was a span of 7 bases. This CDR3 is 13 amino acids long.

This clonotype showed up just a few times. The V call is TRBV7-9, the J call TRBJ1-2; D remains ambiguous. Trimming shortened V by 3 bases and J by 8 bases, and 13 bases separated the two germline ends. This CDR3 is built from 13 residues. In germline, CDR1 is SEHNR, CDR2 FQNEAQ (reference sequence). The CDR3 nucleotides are TGTGCCAGCAGCTTGAATTCAGCTCCCGGCTACACCTTC. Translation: CASSLNSAPGYTF.